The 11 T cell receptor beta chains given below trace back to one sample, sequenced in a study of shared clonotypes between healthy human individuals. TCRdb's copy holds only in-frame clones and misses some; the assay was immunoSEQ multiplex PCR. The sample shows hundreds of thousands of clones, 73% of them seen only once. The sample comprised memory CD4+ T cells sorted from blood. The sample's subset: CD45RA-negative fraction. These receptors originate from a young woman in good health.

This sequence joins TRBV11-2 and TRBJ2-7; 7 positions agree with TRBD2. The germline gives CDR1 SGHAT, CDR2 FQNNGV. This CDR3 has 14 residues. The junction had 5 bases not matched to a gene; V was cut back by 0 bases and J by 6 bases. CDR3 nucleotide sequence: TGTGCCAGCAGCTTAGAATGGGGGGGTCCCGAGCAGTACTTC. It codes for CASSLEWGGPEQYF.

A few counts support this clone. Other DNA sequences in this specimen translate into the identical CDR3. The CDR3 is CASSPTGGYGYTF. The CDR3 region has the DNA TGTGCCAGCAGTCCCACAGGCGGCTATGGCTACACCTTC. V usage is TRBV27 and J usage is TRBJ1-2, with a possible D match to TRBD1 (5 bases). CDR1 is MNHEY, CDR2 SMNVEV, per germline (reference sequence). The V end was cut by 5 bases, the J end by 4 bases, with 11 bases between. This CDR3 is 13 amino acids long.

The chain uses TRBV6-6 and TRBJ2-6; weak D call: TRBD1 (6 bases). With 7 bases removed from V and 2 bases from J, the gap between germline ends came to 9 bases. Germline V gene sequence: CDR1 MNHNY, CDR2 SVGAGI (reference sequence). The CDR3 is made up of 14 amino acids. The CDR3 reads CASTQGTGANVLTF. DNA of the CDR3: TGTGCCAGCACCCAGGGGACTGGGGCCAACGTCCTGACTTTC.

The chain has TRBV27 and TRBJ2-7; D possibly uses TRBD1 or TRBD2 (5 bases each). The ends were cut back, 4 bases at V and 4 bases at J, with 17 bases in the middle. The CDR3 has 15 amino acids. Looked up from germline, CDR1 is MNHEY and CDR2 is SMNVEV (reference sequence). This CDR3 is CASSSHRDQKYEQYF. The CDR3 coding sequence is TGTGCCAGCAGTTCACACCGGGACCAGAAGTACGAGCAGTACTTC.

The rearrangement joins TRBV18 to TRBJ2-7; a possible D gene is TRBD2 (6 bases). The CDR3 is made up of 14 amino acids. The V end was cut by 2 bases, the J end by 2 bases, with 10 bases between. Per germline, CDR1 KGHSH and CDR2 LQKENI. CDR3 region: CASSPKSGAYEQYF. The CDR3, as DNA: TGTGCCAGCTCACCAAAGTCGGGGGCCTACGAGCAGTACTTC.

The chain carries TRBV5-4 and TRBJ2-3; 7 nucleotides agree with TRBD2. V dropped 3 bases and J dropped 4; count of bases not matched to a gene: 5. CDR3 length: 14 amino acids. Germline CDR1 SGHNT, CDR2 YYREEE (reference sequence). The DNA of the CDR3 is TGTGCCAGCAGCTCCCGGACTAGTCCAGATACGCAGTATTTT. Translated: CASSSRTSPDTQYF.

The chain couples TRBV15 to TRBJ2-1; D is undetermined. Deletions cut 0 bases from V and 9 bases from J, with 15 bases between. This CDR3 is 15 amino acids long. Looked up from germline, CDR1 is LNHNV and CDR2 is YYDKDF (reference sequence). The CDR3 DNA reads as TGTGCCACCAGCAGAGATTTCCTAGGAAGTAGTGAGCAGTTCTTC. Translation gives CATSRDFLGSSEQFF.

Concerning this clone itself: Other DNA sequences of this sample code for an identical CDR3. CDR3 sequence (DNA): TGTGCCAGCAGCCGACAGGGTGCCTACGAGCAGTACTTC. It encodes CASSRQGAYEQYF. The rearrangement uses TRBV28 and TRBJ2-7; 7 positions agree with TRBD1. V dropped 6 bases and J dropped 2; count of bases not matched to a gene: 4. The V gene's germline CDR1 is MDHEN and CDR2 SYDVKM. This CDR3 has 13 amino acids. The whole variable domain, remainder taken from reference TRBV28 and TRBJ2-7, is DVKVTQSSRYLVKRTGEKVFLECVQDMDHENMFWYRQDPGLGLRLIYFSYDVKMKEKGDIPEGYSVSREKKERFSLILESASTNQTSMYLCASSRQGAYEQYFGPGTRLTVT.

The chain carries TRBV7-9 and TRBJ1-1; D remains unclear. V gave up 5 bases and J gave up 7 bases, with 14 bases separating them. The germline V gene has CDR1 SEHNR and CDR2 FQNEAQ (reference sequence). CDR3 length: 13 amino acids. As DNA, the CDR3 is TGTGCCAGCAGCCCTAGGGTCAGCCTTGAAGCTTTCTTT. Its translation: CASSPRVSLEAFF.

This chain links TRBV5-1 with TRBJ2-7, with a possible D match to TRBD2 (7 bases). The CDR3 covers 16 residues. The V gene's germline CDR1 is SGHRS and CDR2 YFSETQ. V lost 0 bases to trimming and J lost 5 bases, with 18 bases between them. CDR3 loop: CASSLASGGSWDEQYF. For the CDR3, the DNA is TGCGCCAGCAGCTTGGCGTCGGGGGGCAGTTGGGACGAGCAGTACTTC.

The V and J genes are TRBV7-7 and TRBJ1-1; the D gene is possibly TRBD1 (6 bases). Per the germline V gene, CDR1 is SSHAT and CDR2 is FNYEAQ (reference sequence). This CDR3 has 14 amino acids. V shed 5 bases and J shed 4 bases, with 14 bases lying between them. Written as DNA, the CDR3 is TGTGCCAGCAGCCCTACAGGGATGAGCACTGAAGCTTTCTTT. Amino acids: CASSPTGMSTEAFF. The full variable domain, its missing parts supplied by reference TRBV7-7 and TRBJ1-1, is GAGVSQSPRYKVTKRGQDVTLRCDPISSHATLYWYQQALGQGPEFLTYFNYEAQPDKSGLPSDRFSAERPEGSISTLTIQRTEQRDSAMYRCASSPTGMSTEAFFGQGTRLTVV.